This TCR beta chain was identified during a study of shared clonotypes between healthy human individuals. Per the germline V gene, CDR1 is SGHVS and CDR2 is FNYEAQ. Deletions cut 8 bases from V and 0 bases from J, with 8 bases between. The CDR3 sequence is 13 residues long. Terminally differentiated effector memory CD45RA+ cells were excluded from the naive CD8 cells, which were CD45RO-negative and positively selected for CCR7. Sequencing was performed with immunoSEQ multiplex PCR; in TCRdb, only in-frame clones are kept and a portion is missing. Of some 2,100,000 clones in the sample, more than 85% were seen once. Worth noting for this clone: No antigen is known for it.

General study findings and limits: When naive CD4 clonotypes were compared across a few donors, approximately 5% were shared.

What was sequenced was naive CD8+ T cells from PBMCs. This sequence was found in a man younger than 35 in good health. Some clones in this sample may be carry-over from other donors' samples. The rearrangement links TRBV7-6 to TRBJ2-1; D is undetermined. The DNA for the CDR3 is TGTGCCAGCCGCCTCTCCTCCTACAATGAGCAGTTCTTC. Its translation: CASRLSSYNEQFF.